Here is one TCR beta chain with its context. As yet, its antigen is unknown. The sample belongs to a study of blood T cells in healthy people across ages. About the research overall: Roughly one uniquely barcoded beta molecule per two T cells was captured. Study outcomes and limitations: The recorded TCR beta diversity per million T cells decreased in a roughly linear manner with age. When one million T cells were used, diversity estimates were thought to be underestimates.

Combining a sample-barcoded 5' primer with a J-beta primer mix, a second PCR ran for roughly 6 to 12 cycles. Via MiXCR, TCRdb re-called the 5' RACE reads, giving one row per CDR3 protein. The sample has about 1.8 million distinct CDR3 sequences, about 49% seen once. Germline V gene data show CDR1 as LGHDT and CDR2 as YNNKEL (reference sequence). V shed 11 bases and J shed 2 bases, with 6 bases lying between them. This CDR3 spans 10 amino acids. Individuals who donated were healthy Caucasians from Russia aged 6 to 90. The specimen sequenced was blood. The sequence derives from a woman in her 40s in good health. This chain links TRBV3-1 with TRBJ1-1, with D uncertain. CDR3 sequence (DNA): TGTGCCCGGGAAAACACTGAAGCTTTCTTT. It yields the protein CARENTEAFF. Based on the CDR3 plus reference TRBV3-1 and TRBJ1-1, the full variable domain is DTAVSQTPKYLVTQMGNDKSIKCEQNLGHDTMYWYKQDSKKFLKIMFSYNNKELIINETVPNRFSPKSPDKAHLNLHINSLELGDSAVYFCARENTEAFFGQGTRLTVV.